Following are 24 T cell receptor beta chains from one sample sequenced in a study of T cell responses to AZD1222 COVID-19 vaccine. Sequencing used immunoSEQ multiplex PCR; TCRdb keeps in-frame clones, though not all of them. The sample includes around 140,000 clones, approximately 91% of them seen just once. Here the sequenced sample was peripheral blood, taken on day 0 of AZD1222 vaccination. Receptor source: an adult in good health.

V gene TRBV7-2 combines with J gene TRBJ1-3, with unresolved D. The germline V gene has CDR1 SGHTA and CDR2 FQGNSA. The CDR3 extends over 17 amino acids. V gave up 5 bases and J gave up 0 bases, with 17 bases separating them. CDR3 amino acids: CASSLQGTGSSGNTIYF. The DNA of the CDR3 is TGTGCCAGCAGCCTACAAGGCACGGGTAGCTCTGGAAACACCATATATTTT.

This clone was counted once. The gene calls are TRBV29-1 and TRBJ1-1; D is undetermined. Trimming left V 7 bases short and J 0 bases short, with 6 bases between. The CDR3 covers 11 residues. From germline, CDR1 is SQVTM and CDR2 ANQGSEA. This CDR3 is CSATLNTEAFF. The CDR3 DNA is TGCAGCGCGACATTGAACACTGAAGCTTTCTTT.

The CDR3 sequence: CATKQGDRWGYTF. The CDR3 DNA reads TGTGCCACCAAACAGGGAGACCGCTGGGGCTACACCTTC. J is TRBJ1-2 and V is TRBV19, with D perhaps TRBD1 (6 bases). The CDR3 contains 13 residues. V dropped 10 bases and J dropped 8 bases, with 20 bases sitting between them. Germline V lookup: CDR1 LNHDA, CDR2 SQIVND (reference sequence).

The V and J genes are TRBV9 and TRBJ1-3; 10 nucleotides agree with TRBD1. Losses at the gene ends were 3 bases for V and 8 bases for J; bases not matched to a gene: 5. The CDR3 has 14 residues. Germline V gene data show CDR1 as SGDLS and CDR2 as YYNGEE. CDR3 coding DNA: TGTGCCAGCAGCGCCCGGGACAGGGGTGACACCATATATTTT. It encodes CASSARDRGDTIYF.

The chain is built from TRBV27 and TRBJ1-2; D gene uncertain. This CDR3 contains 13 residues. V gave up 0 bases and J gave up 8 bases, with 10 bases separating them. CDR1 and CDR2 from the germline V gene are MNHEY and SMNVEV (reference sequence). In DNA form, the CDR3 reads TGTGCCAGCAGTTTATCCGGCAGAGAAGGCTACACCTTC. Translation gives CASSLSGREGYTF.

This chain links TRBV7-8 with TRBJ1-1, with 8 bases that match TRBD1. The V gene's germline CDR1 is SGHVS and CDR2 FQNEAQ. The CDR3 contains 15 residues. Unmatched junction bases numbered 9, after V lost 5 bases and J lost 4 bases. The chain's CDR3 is CASSAAGGEGTEAFF. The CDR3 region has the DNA TGTGCCAGCAGCGCCGCAGGGGGCGAGGGCACTGAAGCTTTCTTT.

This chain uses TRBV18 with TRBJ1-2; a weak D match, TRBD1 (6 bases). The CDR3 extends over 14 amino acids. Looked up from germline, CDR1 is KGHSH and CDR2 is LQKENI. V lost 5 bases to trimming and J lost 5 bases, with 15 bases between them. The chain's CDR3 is CASSNSKGGYGYTF. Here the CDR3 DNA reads TGTGCCAGCTCAAATTCTAAGGGGGGATATGGCTACACCTTC. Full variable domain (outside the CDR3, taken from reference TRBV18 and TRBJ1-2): NAGVMQNPRHLVRRRGQEARLRCSPMKGHSHVYWYRQLPEEGLKFMVYLQKENIIDESGMPKERFSAEFPKEGPSILRIQQVVRGDSAAYFCASSNSKGGYGYTFGSGTRLTVV.

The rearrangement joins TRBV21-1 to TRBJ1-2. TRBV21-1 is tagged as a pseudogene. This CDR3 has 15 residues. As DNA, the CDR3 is TGTGCCAGCAGCAAAGTCGCGGCCCCGGCCTCCGGCTACACCTTC. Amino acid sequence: CASSKVAAPASGYTF.

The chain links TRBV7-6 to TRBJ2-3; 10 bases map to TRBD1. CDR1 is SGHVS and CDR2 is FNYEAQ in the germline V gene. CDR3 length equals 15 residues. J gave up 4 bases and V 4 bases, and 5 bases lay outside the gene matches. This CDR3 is CASSSDRGVADTQYF. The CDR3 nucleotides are TGTGCCAGCAGCTCGGACAGGGGGGTAGCAGATACGCAGTATTTT.

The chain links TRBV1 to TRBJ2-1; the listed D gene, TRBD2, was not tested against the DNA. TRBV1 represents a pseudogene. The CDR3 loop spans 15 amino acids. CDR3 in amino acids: CTSSQGGWDFDEQFF. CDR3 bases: TGCACCAGCAGCCAAGGAGGGTGGGATTTTGATGAGCAGTTCTTC.

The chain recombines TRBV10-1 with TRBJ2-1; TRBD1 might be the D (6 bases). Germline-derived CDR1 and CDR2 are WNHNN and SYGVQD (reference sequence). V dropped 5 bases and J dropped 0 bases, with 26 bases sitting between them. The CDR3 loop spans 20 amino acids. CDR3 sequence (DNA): TGCGCCAGCAGTAGGAAGTCAGGGCAGGACAGCTATACCTCCTACAATGAGCAGTTCTTC. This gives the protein CASSRKSGQDSYTSYNEQFF.

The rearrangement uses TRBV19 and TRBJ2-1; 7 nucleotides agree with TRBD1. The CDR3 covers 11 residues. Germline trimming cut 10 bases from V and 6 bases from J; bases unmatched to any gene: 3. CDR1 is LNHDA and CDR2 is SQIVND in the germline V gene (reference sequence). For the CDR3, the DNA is TGTGCCACGGGACAGTTCAATGAGCAGTTCTTC. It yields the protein CATGQFNEQFF.

This chain's CDR3 is CASNPGQGPYEQYF. CDR3 DNA sequence: TGTGCCAGCAACCCGGGACAGGGACCTTACGAGCAGTACTTC. The V gene is TRBV25-1, the J gene TRBJ2-7, with 9 positions matching TRBD1. CDR1 is MGHDK and CDR2 is SYGVNS in the germline V gene. The CDR3 extends over 14 amino acids. V gave up 7 bases and J gave up 4 bases; unmatched junction bases: 8.

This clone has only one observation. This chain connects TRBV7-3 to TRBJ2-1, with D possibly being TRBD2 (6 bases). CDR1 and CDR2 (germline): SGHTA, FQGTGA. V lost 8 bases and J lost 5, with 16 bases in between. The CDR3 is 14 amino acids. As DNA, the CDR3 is TGTGCCAGCGCTCCGAGACTAGGCGACAATGAGCAGTTCTTC. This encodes CASAPRLGDNEQFF.

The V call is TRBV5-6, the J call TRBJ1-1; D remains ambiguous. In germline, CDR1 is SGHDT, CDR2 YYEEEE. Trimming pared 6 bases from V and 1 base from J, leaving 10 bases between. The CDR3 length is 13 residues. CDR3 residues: CASTSWRNTEAFF. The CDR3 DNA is TGTGCCAGCACCTCGTGGAGGAACACTGAAGCTTTCTTT.

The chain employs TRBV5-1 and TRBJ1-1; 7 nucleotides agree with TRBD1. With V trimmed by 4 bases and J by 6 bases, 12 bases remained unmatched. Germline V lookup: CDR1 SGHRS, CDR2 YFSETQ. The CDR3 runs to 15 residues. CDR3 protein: CASSLQTGVISEAFF. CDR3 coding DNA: TGCGCCAGCAGCCTGCAAACAGGGGTAATTTCTGAAGCTTTCTTT.

CDR3 sequence: CASSLGGQGAYEQYF. CDR3 bases: TGCGCCAGCAGCTTGGGGGGACAGGGCGCCTACGAGCAGTACTTC. The chain uses TRBV5-1 and TRBJ2-7, with 9 bases identical to TRBD1. V was clipped by 0 bases and J by 2 bases; unmatched bases: 3. Per the germline V gene, CDR1 is SGHRS and CDR2 is YFSETQ. This CDR3 contains 15 residues.

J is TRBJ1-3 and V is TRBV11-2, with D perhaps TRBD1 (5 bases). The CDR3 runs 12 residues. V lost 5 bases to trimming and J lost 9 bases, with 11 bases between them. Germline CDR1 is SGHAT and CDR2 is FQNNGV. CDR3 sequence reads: CASSRLGTTIYF. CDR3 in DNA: TGTGCCAGCAGCCGCTTAGGGACCACCATATATTTT. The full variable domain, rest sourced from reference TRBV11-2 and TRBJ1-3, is EAGVAQSPRYKIIEKRQSVAFWCNPISGHATLYWYQQILGQGPKLLIQFQNNGVVDDSQLPKDRFSAERLKGVDSTLKIQPAKLEDSAVYLCASSRLGTTIYFGEGSWLTVV.

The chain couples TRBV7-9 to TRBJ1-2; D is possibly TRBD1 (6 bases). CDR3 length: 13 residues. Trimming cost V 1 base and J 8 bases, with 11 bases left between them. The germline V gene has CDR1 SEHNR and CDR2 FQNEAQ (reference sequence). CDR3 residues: CASSLVAGDGYTF. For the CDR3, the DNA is TGTGCCAGCAGCTTAGTGGCAGGGGACGGCTACACCTTC.

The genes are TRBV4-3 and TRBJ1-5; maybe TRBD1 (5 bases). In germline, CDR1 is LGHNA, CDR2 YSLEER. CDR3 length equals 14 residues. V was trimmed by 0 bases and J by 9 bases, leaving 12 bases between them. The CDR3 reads CASSQEITGGPQHF. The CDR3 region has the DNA TGCGCCAGCAGCCAAGAGATCACCGGGGGGCCCCAGCATTTT.

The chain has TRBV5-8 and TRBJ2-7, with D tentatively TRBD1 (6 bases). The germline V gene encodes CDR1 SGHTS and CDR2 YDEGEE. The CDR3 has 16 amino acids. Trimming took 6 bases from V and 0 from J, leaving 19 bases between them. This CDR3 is CASNPGGTRPSYEQYF. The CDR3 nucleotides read TGTGCCAGCAACCCCGGTGGGACAAGGCCCTCCTACGAGCAGTACTTC.

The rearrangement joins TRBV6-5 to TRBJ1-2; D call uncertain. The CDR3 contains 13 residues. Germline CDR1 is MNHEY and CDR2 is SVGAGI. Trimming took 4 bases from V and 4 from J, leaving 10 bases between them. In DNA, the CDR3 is TGTGCCAGCAGTTTCCCGGGATTCTATGGCTACACCTTC. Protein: CASSFPGFYGYTF.

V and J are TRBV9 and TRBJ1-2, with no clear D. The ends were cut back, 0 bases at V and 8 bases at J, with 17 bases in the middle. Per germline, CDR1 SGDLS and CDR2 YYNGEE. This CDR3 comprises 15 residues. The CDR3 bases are TGTGCCAGCAGCGTAGATGGAGGAGTGGGTAACGGCTACACCTTC. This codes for CASSVDGGVGNGYTF.

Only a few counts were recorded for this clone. The CDR3 nucleotides are TGTGCCAGCAGAGGGGGGCCCTCAAAGTTCTTC. Residues: CASRGGPSKFF. The chain is built from TRBV6-5 and TRBJ2-1; D possibly matches TRBD1 or TRBD2 (6 bases each). CDR1 is MNHEY, CDR2 SVGAGI, per germline. The ends were cut back, 6 bases at V and 14 bases at J, with 14 bases in the middle. The CDR3 is 11 amino acids.